This is a list of T cell receptor beta chains from one sample in a study of human T cells and chemical hapten exposure. TCRdb ran MiXCR on the RACE reads and lists one entry per CDR3 protein. The data show some 50,000 distinct CDR3 sequences, with around 4.1% seen just once and approximately 1.6% held by the top ten. The sample comprised whole blood. Receptors were obtained from a female donor in good health. Some clones in this sample may be carry-over from other donors' samples. The CDR3 runs from the conserved cysteine through the conserved F or W. The order of the fields is V gene, clone size, J gene, D gene, CDR3 protein, CDR3 DNA. D genes are given only for firm matches. Only part of the rows carry a size: once, few, many, or a class if the clone is expanded.

TRBV4-1	-	TRBJ1-1	TRBD1	CASSQKGQSNTEAFF	TGCGCCAGCAGCCAAAAGGGACAGTCGAACACTGAAGCTTTCTTT
TRBV7-9	many	TRBJ2-7	-	CASSPGRITPSEQYF	TGTGCCAGCAGCCCGGGTCGGATCACCCCCTCCGAGCAGTACTTC
TRBV11-2	many	TRBJ2-3	-	CASSLGGHLNTQYF	TGTGCCAGCAGCTTAGGGGGACACCTTAATACGCAGTATTTT
TRBV28	-	TRBJ2-7	TRBD2	CASSSMASGSYEQYF	TGTGCCAGCAGTTCTATGGCTAGCGGCTCCTACGAGCAGTACTTC
TRBV2	few	TRBJ1-5	-	CASSAEVSNQPQHF	TGTGCCAGCAGTGCCGAGGTTAGCAATCAGCCCCAGCATTTT
TRBV12-3/TRBV12-4	many	TRBJ1-5	-	CASSSRGRGQPQHF	TGTGCCAGCAGTTCCCGGGGGCGCGGTCAGCCCCAGCATTTT
TRBV5-6	many	TRBJ1-5	-	CASSLYTQNLNQPQHF	TGTGCCAGCAGCCTCTATACACAGAACCTCAATCAGCCCCAGCATTTT
TRBV19	few	TRBJ2-7	-	CASSIVGSLLGDYEQYF	TGTGCCAGTAGTATAGTGGGATCACTTTTGGGGGACTACGAGCAGTACTTC
TRBV6-5	-	TRBJ2-2	-	CASSYRYGTSWGQSGELFF	TGTGCCAGCAGTTACCGATACGGGACTTCATGGGGACAATCCGGGGAGCTGTTTTTT
TRBV10-2	many	TRBJ2-4	-	CASSESGFRGNIQYF	TGCGCCAGCAGTGAGTCTGGGTTCCGAGGAAACATTCAGTACTTC
TRBV7-9	many	TRBJ2-2	TRBD1	CASSQTGAGELFF	TGTGCCAGCAGCCAGACAGGGGCCGGGGAGCTGTTTTTT
TRBV5-1	many	TRBJ2-3	-	CASSFGYSDTQYF	TGCGCCAGCAGCTTCGGCTATTCAGATACGCAGTATTTT
TRBV9	many	TRBJ1-1	-	CASSVGAHLNTEAFF	TGTGCCAGCAGCGTAGGGGCACATCTGAACACTGAAGCTTTCTTT
TRBV6-2/TRBV6-3	many	TRBJ2-7	TRBD2	CASSYATSGGYTYEQYF	TGTGCCAGCAGTTACGCGACTAGCGGGGGTTACACCTACGAGCAGTACTTC